One sample yielded the 4 T cell receptor beta chains listed below, sequenced in a study of blood T cell repertoires in COVID-19. Repertoires were generated with immunoSEQ multiplex PCR, while TCRdb's copy carries only in-frame clones and drops some. The table records approximately 440,000 clones, approximately 90% of them present only once. The sample taken for sequencing was PBMCs or T cells enriched from blood (not recorded which). Receptor source: a young woman who had recovered from COVID-19.

This sequence joins TRBV11-2 and TRBJ2-5, with TRBD1 matching over 7 bases. The V segment lost 6 bases and the J segment 3 bases; nucleotides outside the gene matches: 7. The CDR3 is 14 amino acids. Germline V gene sequence: CDR1 SGHAT, CDR2 FQNNGV. Here the CDR3 reads CASSYTGQEETQYF. The CDR3 DNA follows: TGTGCCAGCAGTTATACCGGACAGGAAGAGACCCAGTACTTC. Together with reference TRBV11-2 and TRBJ2-5, the CDR3 gives the full variable domain: EAGVAQSPRYKIIEKRQSVAFWCNPISGHATLYWYQQILGQGPKLLIQFQNNGVVDDSQLPKDRFSAERLKGVDSTLKIQPAKLEDSAVYLCASSYTGQEETQYFGPGTRLLVL.

This sequence joins TRBV3-1 (or the pseudogene TRBV3-2) and TRBJ2-7, with TRBD2 matching over 8 bases. Trimming removed 4 bases from V and 2 bases from J; junction bases left unmatched: 7. Germline loops: CDR1 LGHDT, CDR2 YNNKEL (reference sequence). The CDR3 spans 15 residues. The CDR3 DNA reads as TGTGCCAGCAGCCCCATTGGCGGGGGGCCCTACGAGCAGTACTTC. Translation: CASSPIGGGPYEQYF.

This sequence joins TRBV12-2 and TRBJ1-1; the table's D call, TRBD1, has no DNA check behind it. TRBV12-2 is labeled a pseudogene. This CDR3 comprises 15 residues. CDR3 in amino acids: CASRSRDRGRPEAFF. The CDR3 bases are TGTGCAAGTCGCTCCAGGGACAGGGGGCGTCCTGAAGCTTTCTTT.

J is TRBJ1-2 and V is TRBV19, with 9 bases identical to TRBD1. Germline V lookup: CDR1 LNHDA, CDR2 SQIVND (reference sequence). The CDR3 runs 17 residues. Trimming took 5 bases from V and 4 from J; bases not matched to a gene: 14. In DNA form, the CDR3 reads TGTGCCAGTAGTTCCAGTGGAGCGGGACAGGGCGCCTATGGCTACACCTTC. The encoded protein is CASSSSGAGQGAYGYTF.